The source of this T cell receptor beta chain is a study of blood T cell repertoires in COVID-19. Only in-frame clones appear in the TCRdb table, and some are missing; sequencing was by immunoSEQ multiplex PCR. The table shows more than 95,000 clones, with around 81% occurring only once. The germline CDR1 and CDR2 sequences are SGHRS and YFSETQ. This CDR3 has 13 residues. V lost 4 bases to trimming and J lost 5 bases; unmatched junction nucleotides: 5. The sequencing input was peripheral blood. The gene calls are TRBV5-1 and TRBJ2-5; TRBD2 aligns across 7 bases. The receptor was isolated from an elderly man with acute or convalescent COVID-19. The CDR3 loop reads CASSGLGGETQYF. CDR3 in DNA: TGCGCCAGCAGCGGACTCGGGGGGGAGACCCAGTACTTC.